The T cell receptor beta chain under discussion was sequenced for a study of cytomegalovirus exposure and HLA in healthy donors. V was trimmed by 2 bases and J by 8 bases, leaving 14 bases between them. Looked up from germline, CDR1 is SGDLS and CDR2 is YYNGEE. The CDR3 runs to 14 residues. Primers for the PCR totalled 60 Vbeta and 13 Jbeta. The repertoire was sequenced with immunoSEQ multiplex PCR; TCRdb's copy has only in-frame clones and lacks some. Of about 160,000 clones listed, about 80% are singletons. Specimen: PBMCs. The source is a man between 18 and 35 years old in good health and CMV-seropositive. The rearrangement joins TRBV9 to TRBJ2-1; a possible D gene is TRBD2 (7 bases). The CDR3 DNA reads TGTGCCAGCAGCGTCTGGGGGGGCGGGGATGAGCAGTTCTTC. Residues: CASSVWGGGDEQFF.